This T cell receptor (beta chain) stems from a study of T cell changes during pregnancy in multiple sclerosis. Some clones are missing from TCRdb's copy, which holds only in-frame ones; the method was immunoSEQ multiplex PCR. The data contain around 80,000 clones, about 91% of them seen just once; the ten biggest clones take up less than 3%. Per the germline V gene, CDR1 is GTSNPN and CDR2 is SVGIG (reference sequence). V gave up 6 bases and J gave up 5 bases, with 13 bases separating them. The CDR3 runs to 12 residues. The rearrangement uses TRBV30 and TRBJ1-2, with D possibly TRBD1 on 5 matching bases. The sequencing here drew on peripheral blood, taken before pregnancy. This TCR was recovered from a female donor with multiple sclerosis, enrolled in a pregnancy study. The CDR3: CACMGGGYGYTF. The DNA for the CDR3 is TGTGCCTGCATGGGGGGGGGATATGGCTACACCTTC.